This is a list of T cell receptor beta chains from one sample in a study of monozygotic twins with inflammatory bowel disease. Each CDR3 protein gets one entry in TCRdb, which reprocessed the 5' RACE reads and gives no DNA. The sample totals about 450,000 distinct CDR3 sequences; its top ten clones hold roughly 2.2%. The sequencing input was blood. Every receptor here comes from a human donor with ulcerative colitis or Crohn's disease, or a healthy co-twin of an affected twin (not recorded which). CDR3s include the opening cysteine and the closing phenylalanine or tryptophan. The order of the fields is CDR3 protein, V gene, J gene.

CDR3aa: CASKETGLPNEQFF
v_gene: TRBV19
j_gene: TRBJ2-1

CDR3aa: CATCPREPSYNEQFF
v_gene: TRBV6-2/TRBV6-3
j_gene: TRBJ2-1

CDR3aa: CASSPTDVRLNTGELFF
v_gene: TRBV7-3
j_gene: TRBJ2-2

CDR3aa: CSVGFQAGGGLGEQYF
v_gene: TRBV29-1
j_gene: TRBJ2-7

CDR3aa: CAISVVPPDGSYEQYF
v_gene: TRBV10-3
j_gene: TRBJ2-7

CDR3aa: CASSPRVRGMISTDTQYF
v_gene: TRBV7-3
j_gene: TRBJ2-3

CDR3aa: CASSQGEWGQPQHF
v_gene: TRBV3-1
j_gene: TRBJ1-5

CDR3aa: CASSFQLGDTIYF
v_gene: TRBV5-1
j_gene: TRBJ1-3

CDR3aa: CASSLGVGANYNEQFF
v_gene: TRBV5-1
j_gene: TRBJ2-1

CDR3aa: CASSWTVNQPQHF
v_gene: TRBV27
j_gene: TRBJ1-5

CDR3aa: CASSLVEQPDYRYEQYF
v_gene: TRBV7-2
j_gene: TRBJ2-7

CDR3aa: CASSYSAIYNEQFF
v_gene: TRBV6-5
j_gene: TRBJ2-1

CDR3aa: CASSPRGRNSPLHF
v_gene: TRBV3-1
j_gene: TRBJ1-6

CDR3aa: CASSLSPPGTGELFF
v_gene: TRBV7-3
j_gene: TRBJ2-2

CDR3aa: CASSDSGNTDTQYF
v_gene: TRBV25-1
j_gene: TRBJ2-3

CDR3aa: CASRDRGYSGANVLTF
v_gene: TRBV19
j_gene: TRBJ2-6

CDR3aa: CAWSDGQGNQPQHF
v_gene: TRBV30
j_gene: TRBJ1-5

CDR3aa: CSVNGGQEDWNEQFF
v_gene: TRBV29-1
j_gene: TRBJ2-1

CDR3aa: CASSAETGSAYEQYF
v_gene: TRBV28
j_gene: TRBJ2-7

CDR3aa: CASSLEDRVLTDAFF
v_gene: TRBV7-9
j_gene: TRBJ1-1

CDR3aa: CSARVEPAGYTF
v_gene: TRBV20-1
j_gene: TRBJ1-2

CDR3aa: CASSFSGSGTGELFF
v_gene: TRBV5-1
j_gene: TRBJ2-2

CDR3aa: CASRVGLLDYNEQFF
v_gene: TRBV4-3
j_gene: TRBJ2-1

CDR3aa: CASSLGVSDTGELFF
v_gene: TRBV11-2
j_gene: TRBJ2-2

CDR3aa: CASTPGQGAAGELFF
v_gene: TRBV5-1
j_gene: TRBJ2-2

CDR3aa: CASSLRGQGHNEQFF
v_gene: TRBV27
j_gene: TRBJ2-1

CDR3aa: CASSLAAGGYTF
v_gene: TRBV7-9
j_gene: TRBJ1-2

CDR3aa: CSSLAGGGDTQYF
v_gene: TRBV29-1
j_gene: TRBJ2-3

CDR3aa: CASSLASTGTNTGELFF
v_gene: TRBV7-9
j_gene: TRBJ2-2

CDR3aa: CASSILAGAITDTQYF
v_gene: TRBV9
j_gene: TRBJ2-3

CDR3aa: CASRSGQSRSEQYF
v_gene: TRBV6-1
j_gene: TRBJ2-7

CDR3aa: CASSYGTDGKGNEQFF
v_gene: TRBV6-5
j_gene: TRBJ2-1

CDR3aa: CASSLATVYEQFF
v_gene: TRBV7-6
j_gene: TRBJ2-1

CDR3aa: CASSPRSGTDTQYF
v_gene: TRBV28
j_gene: TRBJ2-3

CDR3aa: CASRTGRRNTIYF
v_gene: TRBV6-5
j_gene: TRBJ1-3

CDR3aa: CSARDPTIQLAKNIQYF
v_gene: TRBV20-1
j_gene: TRBJ2-4

CDR3aa: CASSLPPVASYNEQFF
v_gene: TRBV12-3/TRBV12-4
j_gene: TRBJ2-1

CDR3aa: CASSNSGNTIYF
v_gene: TRBV2
j_gene: TRBJ1-3

CDR3aa: CASSDRESEKLFF
v_gene: TRBV7-9
j_gene: TRBJ1-4

CDR3aa: CASHTGVNTEAFF
v_gene: TRBV19
j_gene: TRBJ1-1

CDR3aa: CSAPRRAGAARDIQYF
v_gene: TRBV20-1
j_gene: TRBJ2-4

CDR3aa: CASSRDLLTEQFF
v_gene: TRBV18
j_gene: TRBJ2-1

CDR3aa: CASSSSVGANVLTF
v_gene: TRBV7-6
j_gene: TRBJ2-6